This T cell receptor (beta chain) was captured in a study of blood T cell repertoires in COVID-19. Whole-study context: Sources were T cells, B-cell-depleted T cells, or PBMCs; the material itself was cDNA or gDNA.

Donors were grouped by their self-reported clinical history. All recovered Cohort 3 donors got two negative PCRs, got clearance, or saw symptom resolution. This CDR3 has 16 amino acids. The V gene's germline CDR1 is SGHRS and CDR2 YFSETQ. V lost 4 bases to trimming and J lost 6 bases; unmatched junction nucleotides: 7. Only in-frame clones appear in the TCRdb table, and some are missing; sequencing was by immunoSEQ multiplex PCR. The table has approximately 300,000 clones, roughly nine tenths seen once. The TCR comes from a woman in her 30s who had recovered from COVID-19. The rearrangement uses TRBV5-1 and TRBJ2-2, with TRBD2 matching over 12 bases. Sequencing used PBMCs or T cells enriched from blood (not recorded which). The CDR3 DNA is TGCGCCAGCAGCGCGATACTAGCGGGAGGCGCCGGGGAGCTGTTTTTT. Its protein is CASSAILAGGAGELFF.